What follows are 10 T cell receptor beta chains derived from one specimen sequenced in a study of blood T cell repertoires in COVID-19. Profiled with immunoSEQ multiplex PCR; TCRdb holds only in-frame clones, not every one. Seen here are 200,000 to 250,000 clones, 84% observed once, and the top ten hold 9.5% to 10%. The sample taken for sequencing was peripheral blood. The source is a man aged 50 or older with active or convalescent COVID-19.

V is TRBV3-1 (or the pseudogene TRBV3-2) and J is TRBJ2-1; D might be TRBD1 (5 bases). The CDR3 is 11 amino acids. Germline assignment: CDR1 LGHDT and CDR2 YNNKEL (reference sequence). V was pared by 10 bases and J by 7 bases, with 11 bases between. CDR3 nucleotide sequence: TGTGCCATCCAGGGTGTTAATGAGCAGTTCTTC. Translating gives CAIQGVNEQFF.

The chain couples TRBV20-1 to TRBJ1-2, with a weak D call TRBD1 (5 bases). Trimming took off 3 bases at V and 1 base at J, with 9 bases between the two ends. The CDR3 has 13 amino acids. The germline gives CDR1 DFQATT, CDR2 SNEGSKA (reference sequence). CDR3 coding DNA: TGCAGTGCTAGTCCAGACAGTAACTATGGCTACACCTTC. This translates into CSASPDSNYGYTF.

This clone was counted a few times. V usage is TRBV4-3 and J usage is TRBJ2-5; D may be TRBD1 (5 bases). The germline V gene has CDR1 LGHNA and CDR2 YSLEER. This CDR3 spans 13 amino acids. Trimming pared 0 bases from V and 6 bases from J, leaving 8 bases between. The CDR3 region has the DNA TGCGCCAGCAGCCAAGACCAGGGCCAGACCCAGTACTTC. Its translation is CASSQDQGQTQYF.

This clone was seen a few times. This rearrangement joins TRBV5-1 to TRBJ1-2; D gene ambiguous. This CDR3 has 15 residues. The germline V and J ends were trimmed by 4 bases and 3 bases, with 16 bases remaining between them. Germline V gene sequence: CDR1 SGHRS, CDR2 YFSETQ. Here the CDR3 DNA reads TGCGCCAGCAGCCCTCAATCGACAATCCACTATGGCTACACCTTC. This gives the protein CASSPQSTIHYGYTF.

The rearrangement joins TRBV11-3 to TRBJ2-1, with 9 bases aligning to TRBD2. Germline CDR1 SGHNT, CDR2 YENEEA. The CDR3 sequence is 16 residues long. The J segment lost 3 bases and the V segment lost 5 bases, leaving 8 bases of the junction unmatched. In DNA form, the CDR3 reads TGTGCCAGCAGCGCCGGATCTAGCGGGATCTACAATGAGCAGTTCTTC. This translates into CASSAGSSGIYNEQFF.

This clone is a singleton in its sample. This chain connects TRBV6-5 to TRBJ2-1; the D is unclear. V dropped 5 bases and J dropped 8 bases, with 7 bases sitting between them. CDR3 length: 11 amino acids. Germline V gene lookup returns CDR1 MNHEY and CDR2 SVGAGI. The DNA of the CDR3 is TGTGCCAGCAGTATGCAGGATGAGCAGTTCTTC. This codes for CASSMQDEQFF.

J is TRBJ2-3 and V is TRBV30; TRBD2 aligns across 8 bases. From germline, CDR1 is GTSNPN and CDR2 SVGIG (reference sequence). The junction had 10 bases not matched to a gene; V was cut back by 1 base and J by 7 bases. The length of the CDR3 is 15 residues. The CDR3 nucleotides are TGTGCCTGGAGTGAAGCGGGAGTCAGGCAAAATACGCAGTATTTT. Its translation: CAWSEAGVRQNTQYF.

This clone was observed once. The chain joins TRBV18 to TRBJ2-7; 9 nucleotides line up with TRBD1. CDR1 KGHSH and CDR2 LQKENI come from the germline V gene. Germline trimming cut 2 bases from V and 2 bases from J; bases unmatched to any gene: 4. The CDR3 is 15 residues long. CDR3 loop: CASSPGTGLTYEQYF. CDR3 DNA sequence: TGTGCCAGCTCACCAGGGACAGGGCTAACCTACGAGCAGTACTTC.

This chain connects TRBV4-2 to TRBJ2-3, with D tentatively TRBD2 (6 bases). Trimming cost V 6 bases and J 2 bases, with 15 bases left between them. Germline V gives CDR1 LGHNA, CDR2 YNFKEQ. The CDR3 has 15 residues. The CDR3 bases are TGTGCCAGCAGAGTTAGCGGAGCATCCACAGATACGCAGTATTTT. Protein product: CASRVSGASTDTQYF.

The chain recombines TRBV7-9 with TRBJ2-7; 8 positions agree with TRBD1. The CDR3 contains 17 residues. Germline CDR1 reads SEHNR; CDR2 reads FQNEAQ (reference sequence). Trimming took 3 bases from V and 7 from J; bases not matched to a gene: 17. The CDR3 nucleotides are TGTGCCAGCAGCTTCCGTCTAGTCAGGGGGCTGTCGGGGGAGCAGTACTTC. It translates to CASSFRLVRGLSGEQYF.